A selection of T cell receptor beta chains follows, all from one sample in a study of CD39 and CD103 CD8 tumor-infiltrating T cells. This table comes from immunoSEQ multiplex PCR, and its TCRdb copy is limited to in-frame clones, with some not included. The sample has roughly 3,500 clones; less than 65% are singletons. Sequencing was done on a sample of CD39- CD103- CD8+ T cells sorted from the tumor. Source of these receptors: a human donor with head and neck squamous cell carcinoma. CDR3s include the opening cysteine and the closing phenylalanine or tryptophan. D genes are given only for firm matches. Clone size is not always given. Where it is, it says once, few, many or a class for expanded clones.

v_gene: TRBV28; d_gene: NA; j_gene: TRBJ1-6; abundance: NA; CDR3aa: CASTASSSYNSPLHF; CDR3nt: TGTGCCAGCACCGCATCGAGCTCCTATAATTCACCCCTCCACTTT
v_gene: TRBV27; d_gene: NA; j_gene: TRBJ1-3; abundance: few; CDR3aa: CASSFSANSGNTIYF; CDR3nt: TGTGCCAGCAGTTTCTCGGCCAACTCTGGAAACACCATATATTTT
v_gene: TRBV7-2; d_gene: TRBD2; j_gene: TRBJ2-3; abundance: NA; CDR3aa: CASSYGLAGADTQYF; CDR3nt: TGTGCCAGCAGCTATGGACTAGCGGGGGCAGATACGCAGTATTTT
v_gene: TRBV5-6; d_gene: NA; j_gene: TRBJ1-1; abundance: NA; CDR3aa: CASSPGTAEAFF; CDR3nt: TGTGCCAGCAGTCCAGGAACCGCTGAAGCTTTCTTT
v_gene: TRBV7-9; d_gene: TRBD1; j_gene: TRBJ2-7; abundance: NA; CDR3aa: CASSFLTRDRGYEQYF; CDR3nt: TGTGCCAGCAGCTTTCTTACCCGGGACAGGGGATACGAGCAGTACTTC
v_gene: TRBV7-2; d_gene: NA; j_gene: TRBJ1-5; abundance: once; CDR3aa: CASSFSSYSNQPQHF; CDR3nt: TGTGCCAGCAGCTTTAGCAGCTATAGCAATCAGCCCCAGCATTTT
v_gene: TRBV11-2; d_gene: TRBD1; j_gene: TRBJ1-6; abundance: NA; CDR3aa: CASSLWTGLGSYNSPLHF; CDR3nt: TGTGCCAGCAGCTTATGGACAGGGCTTGGGTCCTATAATTCACCCCTCCACTTT
v_gene: TRBV2; d_gene: TRBD1; j_gene: TRBJ2-7; abundance: NA; CDR3aa: CASSEFAGGYEQYF; CDR3nt: TGTGCCAGCAGTGAGTTTGCAGGGGGTTACGAGCAGTACTTC
v_gene: TRBV27; d_gene: TRBD1; j_gene: TRBJ1-4; abundance: NA; CDR3aa: CASSLYTRTGRNEKLFF; CDR3nt: TGTGCCAGCAGTTTATACACCAGGACAGGGAGAAATGAAAAACTGTTTTTT
v_gene: TRBV7-8; d_gene: NA; j_gene: TRBJ2-3; abundance: once; CDR3aa: CASSLVGAGPQYF; CDR3nt: TGTGCCAGCAGCTTAGTTGGGGCGGGCCCCCAGTATTTT
v_gene: TRBV13; d_gene: NA; j_gene: TRBJ1-1; abundance: NA; CDR3aa: CASRTRGAEAEAFF; CDR3nt: TGTGCCAGCAGGACTAGGGGGGCTGAGGCTGAAGCTTTCTTT
v_gene: TRBV9; d_gene: TRBD1; j_gene: TRBJ2-7; abundance: few; CDR3aa: CASSAGQGVYEQYF; CDR3nt: TGTGCCAGCAGCGCTGGACAGGGGGTCTACGAGCAGTACTTC
v_gene: TRBV27; d_gene: NA; j_gene: TRBJ1-2; abundance: NA; CDR3aa: CASSPTGRNYGYTF; CDR3nt: TGTGCCAGCAGTCCGACTGGGCGGAACTATGGCTACACCTTC
v_gene: TRBV11-2; d_gene: NA; j_gene: TRBJ2-7; abundance: NA; CDR3aa: CASTPSRASSYEQYF; CDR3nt: TGTGCCAGCACCCCGTCCCGGGCGAGCTCCTACGAGCAGTACTTC
v_gene: TRBV5-1; d_gene: NA; j_gene: TRBJ2-7; abundance: medium-sized; CDR3aa: CASRLPGPENEQYF; CDR3nt: TGCGCCAGCAGATTACCGGGGCCGGAGAACGAGCAGTACTTC
v_gene: TRBV4-1; d_gene: NA; j_gene: TRBJ1-1; abundance: NA; CDR3aa: CASSQTGQSNTEAFF; CDR3nt: TGCGCCAGCAGCCAAACCGGACAGAGCAACACTGAAGCTTTCTTT
v_gene: TRBV6-6; d_gene: NA; j_gene: TRBJ1-2; abundance: NA; CDR3aa: CASSPIGGWRDYGYTF; CDR3nt: TGTGCCAGCAGCCCTATCGGTGGGTGGAGGGACTATGGCTACACCTTC
v_gene: TRBV27; d_gene: TRBD2; j_gene: TRBJ2-7; abundance: NA; CDR3aa: CASRMAGRAYEQYF; CDR3nt: TGTGCCAGCAGGATGGCGGGGAGGGCCTACGAGCAGTACTTC
v_gene: TRBV7-6; d_gene: NA; j_gene: TRBJ2-3; abundance: few; CDR3aa: CASSSKQGVTDTQYF; CDR3nt: TGTGCCAGCAGCTCCAAACAGGGAGTAACAGATACGCAGTATTTT
v_gene: TRBV29-1; d_gene: NA; j_gene: TRBJ2-7; abundance: NA; CDR3aa: CSAWTADSYEQYF; CDR3nt: TGCAGCGCCTGGACAGCGGACTCCTACGAGCAGTACTTC
v_gene: TRBV11-2; d_gene: TRBD1; j_gene: TRBJ1-4; abundance: NA; CDR3aa: CASSFLSGTGGRPNEKLFF; CDR3nt: TGTGCCAGCAGCTTTCTTTCCGGGACAGGGGGCCGCCCTAATGAAAAACTGTTTTTT
v_gene: TRBV28; d_gene: TRBD1; j_gene: TRBJ1-5; abundance: NA; CDR3aa: CASRTRGQYSNQPQHF; CDR3nt: TGTGCCAGCAGAACGAGGGGGCAATATAGCAATCAGCCCCAGCATTTT
v_gene: TRBV27; d_gene: TRBD1; j_gene: TRBJ2-7; abundance: NA; CDR3aa: CANAIRDRSYEQYF; CDR3nt: TGTGCCAACGCAATCCGGGACAGGTCCTACGAGCAGTACTTC
v_gene: TRBV28; d_gene: TRBD1; j_gene: TRBJ1-5; abundance: NA; CDR3aa: CASRTPGQTYSNQPQHF; CDR3nt: TGTGCCAGCAGAACGCCGGGACAGACTTATAGCAATCAGCCCCAGCATTTT
v_gene: TRBV7-9; d_gene: NA; j_gene: TRBJ1-1; abundance: NA; CDR3aa: CASSLATGNTEAFF; CDR3nt: TGTGCCAGCAGCTTGGCGACAGGGAACACTGAAGCTTTCTTT
v_gene: TRBV5-1; d_gene: NA; j_gene: TRBJ1-1; abundance: NA; CDR3aa: CASSAGPTNTEAFF; CDR3nt: TGCGCCAGCAGCGCGGGACCTACGAACACTGAAGCTTTCTTT
v_gene: TRBV28; d_gene: TRBD2; j_gene: TRBJ2-5; abundance: NA; CDR3aa: CASSRGLAGGGQETQYF; CDR3nt: TGTGCCAGCAGTAGGGGACTAGCGGGGGGGGGCCAAGAGACCCAGTACTTC
v_gene: TRBV28; d_gene: NA; j_gene: TRBJ1-4; abundance: NA; CDR3aa: CASSGAAGHNEKLFF; CDR3nt: TGTGCCAGCAGTGGGGCCGCAGGTCATAATGAAAAACTGTTTTTT
v_gene: TRBV9; d_gene: NA; j_gene: TRBJ1-3; abundance: NA; CDR3aa: CASSVEVGSGNTIYF; CDR3nt: TGTGCCAGCAGCGTAGAGGTCGGCTCTGGAAACACCATATATTTT
v_gene: TRBV5-1; d_gene: NA; j_gene: TRBJ2-2; abundance: few; CDR3aa: CASGWDAGELFF; CDR3nt: TGCGCCAGCGGTTGGGACGCCGGGGAGCTGTTTTTT
v_gene: TRBV12-5; d_gene: NA; j_gene: TRBJ1-2; abundance: NA; CDR3aa: CASGLGGIGGYTF; CDR3nt: TGTGCTAGTGGTTTGGGGGGGATTGGTGGCTACACCTTC
v_gene: TRBV6-5; d_gene: NA; j_gene: TRBJ2-3; abundance: NA; CDR3aa: CATEQASTDTQYF; CDR3nt: TGTGCCACCGAGCAGGCGTCCACAGATACGCAGTATTTT
v_gene: TRBV9; d_gene: NA; j_gene: TRBJ2-2; abundance: NA; CDR3aa: CASSWDSNRPFTGELFF; CDR3nt: TGTGCCAGCAGCTGGGACTCCAACCGTCCGTTCACCGGGGAGCTGTTTTTT
v_gene: TRBV6-6; d_gene: TRBD1; j_gene: TRBJ1-5; abundance: NA; CDR3aa: CASSLGQGAWQPQHF; CDR3nt: TGTGCCAGCAGCCTGGGACAGGGGGCATGGCAGCCCCAGCATTTT
v_gene: TRBV6-1; d_gene: TRBD2; j_gene: TRBJ2-7; abundance: NA; CDR3aa: CASSGTGTSAYEQYF; CDR3nt: TGTGCCAGCAGTGGCACCGGGACTAGCGCCTACGAGCAGTACTTC
v_gene: TRBV11-2; d_gene: NA; j_gene: TRBJ2-7; abundance: NA; CDR3aa: CASSLAELYSYEQYF; CDR3nt: TGTGCCAGCAGCTTAGCTGAGCTCTACTCCTACGAGCAGTACTTC
v_gene: TRBV11-2; d_gene: NA; j_gene: TRBJ2-1; abundance: NA; CDR3aa: CASSLQGRDFYNEQFF; CDR3nt: TGTGCCAGCAGCTTACAGGGTCGGGACTTTTACAATGAGCAGTTCTTC
v_gene: TRBV4-3; d_gene: NA; j_gene: TRBJ1-6; abundance: medium-sized; CDR3aa: CASSQVPLSSYNSPLHF; CDR3nt: TGCGCCAGCAGCCAAGTGCCCCTGAGCTCCTATAATTCACCCCTCCACTTT
v_gene: TRBV9; d_gene: NA; j_gene: TRBJ1-5; abundance: NA; CDR3aa: CASSVGSNQPQHF; CDR3nt: TGTGCCAGCAGCGTAGGAAGCAATCAGCCCCAGCATTTT
v_gene: TRBV4-3; d_gene: TRBD2; j_gene: TRBJ2-2; abundance: NA; CDR3aa: CASSQEIAGGGTGELFF; CDR3nt: TGCGCCAGCAGCCAAGAAATAGCGGGGGGTGGTACCGGGGAGCTGTTTTTT
v_gene: TRBV7-9; d_gene: TRBD1; j_gene: TRBJ1-1; abundance: NA; CDR3aa: CASNRDRVNTEAFF; CDR3nt: TGTGCCAGCAACCGGGACAGGGTGAACACTGAAGCTTTCTTT
v_gene: TRBV29-1; d_gene: NA; j_gene: TRBJ2-7; abundance: NA; CDR3aa: CAVEDRTYEQYF; CDR3nt: TGCGCGGTGGAGGACAGAACCTACGAGCAGTACTTC
v_gene: TRBV7-9; d_gene: NA; j_gene: TRBJ1-2; abundance: NA; CDR3aa: CASSLGQYGYTF; CDR3nt: TGTGCCAGCAGCCTTGGGCAGTATGGCTACACCTTC
v_gene: TRBV28; d_gene: TRBD1; j_gene: TRBJ1-2; abundance: NA; CDR3aa: CASSQQIDRDLTLGGYTF; CDR3nt: TGTGCCAGCAGCCAACAGATAGACAGGGATTTAACTTTGGGAGGCTACACCTTC
v_gene: TRBV15; d_gene: TRBD1; j_gene: TRBJ1-4; abundance: NA; CDR3aa: CATSGSRDRNEKLFF; CDR3nt: TGTGCCACCAGCGGCTCCCGGGACAGAAATGAAAAACTGTTTTTT
v_gene: TRBV7-6; d_gene: NA; j_gene: TRBJ1-5; abundance: NA; CDR3aa: CASSSDEYSNQPQHF; CDR3nt: TGTGCCAGCAGCTCGGACGAATATAGCAATCAGCCCCAGCATTTT
v_gene: TRBV4-2; d_gene: NA; j_gene: TRBJ1-5; abundance: NA; CDR3aa: CASSQELGGQPQHF; CDR3nt: TGTGCCAGCAGCCAAGAGCTAGGTGGTCAGCCCCAGCATTTT